This TCR beta chain was sequenced for a study of long-term antiretroviral therapy in people with HIV. This CDR3 has 14 amino acids. Per germline, CDR1 MGHRA and CDR2 YSYEKL. V lost 0 bases and J 2 bases, leaving 8 bases between the germline ends. Without exception, participants with HIV were treated in the United States. Researchers report immunoSEQ v3.0 was run at survey level. Some clones are missing from TCRdb's copy, which holds only in-frame ones; the method was immunoSEQ multiplex PCR. The top ten hold under 7.5% of the sample, which has around 20,000 clones, around 74% seen once. Study outcomes and limitations: ART preceded a rise in diversity that nonetheless stayed lower than in transplant donor controls.

For this clone: Its antigen remains unidentified.

This clonotype was sampled from a man between 18 and 35 years old with HIV. This material consisted of unsorted PBMCs, taken at the start of antiretroviral therapy, before treatment. J is TRBJ2-7 and V is TRBV4-1; D not certain. In DNA, the CDR3 is TGCGCCAGCAGCCAAGATCGCCTGGCCTACGAGCAGTACTTC. This codes for CASSQDRLAYEQYF.